Detailed here is one T cell receptor beta chain. Its specificity is not known. This sample is part of a study of cytomegalovirus exposure and HLA in healthy donors. Germline V CDR1 and CDR2: SGHNT, YYREEE (reference sequence). V lost 4 bases, J lost 3 bases, and 10 bases stayed unmatched. CDR3 length: 16 residues. Study results and caveats: Later analysis identified a missense DCLRE1C variant that was linked to TCR beta V- and J-gene trimming.

The primer mix had 60 Vbeta and 13 Jbeta primers. The data were produced by immunoSEQ multiplex PCR, yet TCRdb's version contains in-frame clones alone and is incomplete. The sample totals about 46,000 clones; its top ten clones hold more than 0.9%. The chain has TRBV5-4 and TRBJ2-5; 9 nucleotides line up with TRBD1. The specimen sequenced was PBMCs. The sequence was collected from a woman aged 35 to 49 in good health and CMV-seronegative. The CDR3: CASSHRDRVGEETQYF. The CDR3 region has the DNA TGTGCCAGCAGCCACCGGGACAGGGTAGGCGAAGAGACCCAGTACTTC.